A single sample is the source of the 25 T cell receptor beta chains below, sequenced in a study of T-cell memory formation after mild COVID-19. TCRdb passed the 5' RACE reads through MiXCR, listing each CDR3 protein once. The table has 550,000 to 600,000 distinct CDR3 sequences, about a fifth seen once. The sample was PBMCs or a T cell subset sorted from them (not recorded which). All receptors derive from an adult woman who had mild COVID-19 (a few samples of this study predate the infection). Cell type and time point are not known.

This clonotype was recorded many times. The rearrangement uses TRBV10-2 and TRBJ2-1, with a possible D match to TRBD2 (7 bases). CDR3 size: 11 residues. Trimming removed 6 bases from V and 10 bases from J, with 10 bases in between. From germline, CDR1 is WSHSY and CDR2 SAAADI. The CDR3 protein is CASSGGQEQFF. Written as DNA, the CDR3 is TGCGCCAGCAGCGGGGGGCAGGAGCAGTTCTTC.

The chain links TRBV24-1 to TRBJ1-5, with D perhaps TRBD1 (5 bases). V dropped 4 bases and J dropped 2 bases, with 5 bases sitting between them. There are 13 residues in the CDR3. Per the germline V gene, CDR1 is KGHDR and CDR2 is SFDVKD. The CDR3 DNA follows: TGTGCCACCAGTGAGGGGGGCAATCAGCCCCAGCATTTT. Encoded protein: CATSEGGNQPQHF.

CDR3 nucleotide sequence: TGTGCCAGCAGCCCCCGAGACGGGGGGGGGAACTATGGCTACACCTTC. It translates to CASSPRDGGGNYGYTF. The chain has TRBV4-2 and TRBJ1-2; D is perhaps TRBD1 (5 bases). The CDR3 length is 16 residues. V shed 4 bases and J shed 2 bases, with 17 bases lying between them. The V gene's germline CDR1 is LGHNA and CDR2 YNFKEQ.

A remark on this clonotype: A read error is possible here, since a much larger clone lies one base away. The V call is TRBV6-6, the J call TRBJ2-2; 9 nucleotides align to TRBD2. The CDR3 covers 15 residues. Germline V gene data show CDR1 as MNHNY and CDR2 as SVGAGI (reference sequence). The CDR3 protein is CASRRTSANTWELFF. CDR3 sequence (DNA): TGTGCCAGCAGAAGGACTAGCGCGAACACCTGGGAGCTGTTTTTT.

A few counts support this clonotype. The chain is built from TRBV29-1 and TRBJ2-1; 12 bases match TRBD2. Germline V gene data show CDR1 as SQVTM and CDR2 as ANQGSEA. The CDR3 has 13 residues. V trimming: 4 bases; J trimming: 8 bases; junction bases outside the gene matches: 3. CDR3 region: CSVASGGADEQFF. Here the CDR3 DNA reads TGCAGCGTTGCTAGCGGGGGGGCAGATGAGCAGTTCTTC.

This clonotype has a handful of counts. This chain links TRBV20-1 with TRBJ2-1, with TRBD2 matching over 10 bases. The germline V gene encodes CDR1 DFQATT and CDR2 SNEGSKA (reference sequence). The CDR3 loop spans 17 amino acids. V was clipped by 6 bases and J by 0 bases; unmatched bases: 11. The CDR3 DNA reads as TGCAGTGCCACCAAGCAGAGCGGGGGGGCCTCCTACAATGAGCAGTTCTTC. Protein product: CSATKQSGGASYNEQFF.

The chain employs TRBV12-3 or TRBV12-4 and TRBJ2-1; a possible D gene is TRBD2 (6 bases). CDR3 length equals 12 residues. Trimming shortened V by 7 bases and J by 10 bases, and 14 bases separated the two germline ends. The CDR3 here is CASTLAGLEQFF. DNA of the CDR3: TGTGCCAGCACCCTTGCGGGGCTCGAGCAGTTCTTC.

The chain carries TRBV7-6 and TRBJ2-2, with D unresolved. CDR3 length: 14 amino acids. V was pared by 4 bases and J by 9 bases, with 15 bases between. Germline values: CDR1 SGHVS, CDR2 FNYEAQ. Here the CDR3 reads CASSWDGSPWELFF. The CDR3 DNA reads as TGTGCCAGCAGCTGGGATGGATCCCCCTGGGAGCTGTTTTTT. The full variable domain, its missing parts supplied by reference TRBV7-6 and TRBJ2-2, is GAGVSQSPRYKVTKRGQDVALRCDPISGHVSLYWYRQALGQGPEFLTYFNYEAQQDKSGLPNDRFSAERPEGSISTLTIQRTEQRDSAMYRCASSWDGSPWELFFGEGSRLTVL.

This chain uses TRBV18 with TRBJ2-6; TRBD1 might be the D (6 bases). V was cut by 0 bases and J by 1 base, with 13 bases left in between. Germline V gives CDR1 KGHSH, CDR2 LQKENI. The CDR3 is made up of 18 amino acids. CDR3 nucleotides: TGTGCCAGCTCACCACCGGTTGGGGGCGCTTCTGGGGCCAACGTCCTGACTTTC. As protein: CASSPPVGGASGANVLTF.

CDR3 nucleotide sequence: TGTGCCAGCAGCACCATCGGGTCTACTAACACTGAAGCTTTCTTT. It codes for CASSTIGSTNTEAFF. The V call is TRBV11-1, the J call TRBJ1-1; D is ambiguous. The CDR3 consists of 15 residues. V shed 5 bases and J shed 2 bases, with 15 bases lying between them. The germline V gene has CDR1 SGHAT and CDR2 FQDESV (reference sequence).

V usage is TRBV19 and J usage is TRBJ2-7; unclear D gene. Germline V lookup: CDR1 LNHDA, CDR2 SQIVND (reference sequence). This CDR3 has 13 amino acids. Deletions cut 5 bases from V and 2 bases from J, with 10 bases between. The CDR3 bases are TGTGCCAGTAGTTGGGCGGATACCTACGAGCAGTACTTC. Protein product: CASSWADTYEQYF.

This clonotype appeared a few times. V is TRBV7-9 and J is TRBJ1-1; tentative D call: TRBD1 (5 bases). The CDR3 totals 15 residues. The ends were cut back, 1 base at V and 1 base at J, with 10 bases in the middle. From germline, CDR1 is SEHNR and CDR2 FQNEAQ (reference sequence). The CDR3 coding sequence is TGTGCCAGCAGCTTAGAGGGGACGGCGAACACTGAAGCTTTCTTT. It yields the protein CASSLEGTANTEAFF. The full variable domain, completed using reference TRBV7-9 and TRBJ1-1, is DTGVSQNPRHKITKRGQNVTFRCDPISEHNRLYWYRQTLGQGPEFLTYFQNEAQLEKSRLLSDRFSAERPKGSFSTLEIQRTEQGDSAMYLCASSLEGTANTEAFFGQGTRLTVV.

The J gene is TRBJ2-2, the V gene TRBV5-5; D possibly uses TRBD1 or TRBD2 (5 bases each). Per the germline V gene, CDR1 is SGHKS and CDR2 is YYEKEE (reference sequence). The CDR3 extends over 17 amino acids. V dropped 3 bases and J dropped 6 bases, with 21 bases sitting between them. For the CDR3, the DNA is TGTGCCAGCAGCTGGAACCCGGGACGGGGAGTACCCGGGGAGCTGTTTTTT. This gives the protein CASSWNPGRGVPGELFF. Using reference TRBV5-5 and TRBJ2-2 for the parts outside the CDR3, the full variable domain is DAGVTQSPTHLIKTRGQQVTLRCSPISGHKSVSWYQQVLGQGPQFIFQYYEKEERGRGNFPDRFSARQFPNYSSELNVNALLLGDSALYLCASSWNPGRGVPGELFFGEGSRLTVL.

The chain uses TRBV5-1 and TRBJ1-1, with D unresolved. Per germline, CDR1 SGHRS and CDR2 YFSETQ. The V gene lost 1 base and the J gene lost 6 bases, with 13 bases spanning the gap. The CDR3 covers 14 residues. The CDR3 DNA reads TGCGCCAGCAGCTTGAGTCGGCCGGACGCTGAAGCTTTCTTT. Its protein product is CASSLSRPDAEAFF.

The CDR3 loop reads CASRTTMNEQFF. CDR3 bases: TGTGCCAGCAGAACCACGATGAATGAGCAGTTCTTC. The chain recombines TRBV7-9 with TRBJ2-1; D is ambiguous. This CDR3 spans 12 amino acids. The germline V gene encodes CDR1 SEHNR and CDR2 FQNEAQ (reference sequence). The V end lost 6 bases, the J end lost 7 bases, and 10 bases lay between the germline ends.

This clonotype showed up just a few times. The J gene is TRBJ2-1, the V gene TRBV15; 9 bases match TRBD2. The germline V gene has CDR1 LNHNV and CDR2 YYDKDF (reference sequence). J lost 7 bases, V lost 1 base, and 5 bases had no gene match. CDR3 size: 15 residues. CDR3 loop: CATSRGGLAWNEQFF. As DNA, the CDR3 is TGTGCCACCAGCAGAGGAGGACTAGCGTGGAATGAGCAGTTCTTC.

This clonotype was found a few times. The chain recombines TRBV7-9 with TRBJ2-7; maybe TRBD1 (6 bases). This CDR3 spans 14 amino acids. Germline assignment: CDR1 SEHNR and CDR2 FQNEAQ (reference sequence). V was shortened by 1 base and J by 6 bases, with 13 bases between the two germline ends. The CDR3 DNA sequence: TGTGCCAGCAGCTTAGACGGCAGGGGATCCGAGCAGTACTTC. Its translation: CASSLDGRGSEQYF.

The chain employs TRBV20-1 and TRBJ1-2; D is uncertain. The CDR3 loop spans 14 amino acids. With 0 bases removed from V and 7 bases from J, the gap between germline ends came to 15 bases. Germline CDR1 reads DFQATT; CDR2 reads SNEGSKA (reference sequence). The CDR3 region has the DNA TGCAGTGCTAGAGATACCGGGATCTTCCGTGGCTACACCTTC. Protein product: CSARDTGIFRGYTF.

The chain uses TRBV5-1 and TRBJ1-4; unclear D gene. The CDR3 loop spans 14 amino acids. Germline V gene data show CDR1 as SGHRS and CDR2 as YFSETQ. Between the trimmed V and J ends, which lost 3 bases and 7 bases, there was a span of 13 bases. In nucleotides, the CDR3 is TGCGCCAGCAGCTACACGGGCGTGGGTGAAAAACTGTTTTTT. It codes for CASSYTGVGEKLFF.

This sequence joins TRBV7-6 and TRBJ2-1, with 8 bases that match TRBD2. The CDR3 spans 13 residues. The germline V gene encodes CDR1 SGHVS and CDR2 FNYEAQ. V trimming: 2 bases; J trimming: 15 bases; junction bases outside the gene matches: 9. The CDR3 coding sequence is TGTGCCAGCAGCTTATCGAGCGGGGGCGGCCTGTTCTTC. Its protein product is CASSLSSGGGLFF.

The chain recombines TRBV5-1 with TRBJ2-5; unclear D gene. With 0 bases removed from V and 5 bases from J, the gap between germline ends came to 8 bases. The CDR3 has 13 amino acids. Germline V CDR1 and CDR2: SGHRS, YFSETQ. Written as DNA, the CDR3 is TGCGCCAGCAGCTTGGGAATAGACGAGACCCAGTACTTC. It is translated as CASSLGIDETQYF.

This clonotype was detected a few times. CDR3 in amino acids: CSARGSTEAFF. DNA for the CDR3: TGCAGTGCTAGAGGTAGCACTGAAGCTTTCTTT. The J gene is TRBJ1-1, the V gene TRBV20-1; D unresolved. Trimming pared 1 base from V and 4 bases from J, leaving 4 bases between. CDR1 DFQATT and CDR2 SNEGSKA come from the germline V gene (reference sequence). The CDR3 extends over 11 amino acids.

This clonotype was seen more than once but under ten times. V and J are TRBV7-2 and TRBJ2-1; 9 nucleotides align to TRBD1. The CDR3 has 15 residues. Germline lookup yields CDR1 SGHTA and CDR2 FQGNSA. V lost 5 bases, J lost 11 bases, and 13 bases stayed unmatched. The CDR3 spells CASSGTGTGSAKQFF. Written as DNA, the CDR3 is TGTGCCAGCAGCGGAACCGGGACAGGGTCGGCGAAGCAGTTCTTC.

This clonotype has just a few counts. The V call is TRBV20-1, the J call TRBJ1-2, with 7 bases fitting TRBD1. CDR3 length: 13 residues. The J segment lost 2 bases and the V segment lost 2 bases, leaving 2 bases of the junction unmatched. Germline V gene data show CDR1 as DFQATT and CDR2 as SNEGSKA (reference sequence). CDR3 protein: CSARQQGNYGYTF. CDR3 nucleotide sequence: TGCAGTGCTAGACAACAGGGGAACTATGGCTACACCTTC.

The table lists this clonotype with many counts. This rearrangement joins TRBV5-1 to TRBJ2-3; D uncertain. The CDR3 is 14 amino acids. V dropped 0 bases and J dropped 2 bases, with 7 bases sitting between them. Germline CDR1 SGHRS, CDR2 YFSETQ. The CDR3, as DNA: TGCGCCAGCAGCTTGGAGTGGATCACAGATACGCAGTATTTT. Its protein product is CASSLEWITDTQYF. Full variable domain (rest looked up from reference TRBV5-1 and TRBJ2-3): KAGVTQTPRYLIKTRGQQVTLSCSPISGHRSVSWYQQTPGQGLQFLFEYFSETQRNKGNFPGRFSGRQFSNSRSEMNVSTLELGDSALYLCASSLEWITDTQYFGPGTRLTVL.